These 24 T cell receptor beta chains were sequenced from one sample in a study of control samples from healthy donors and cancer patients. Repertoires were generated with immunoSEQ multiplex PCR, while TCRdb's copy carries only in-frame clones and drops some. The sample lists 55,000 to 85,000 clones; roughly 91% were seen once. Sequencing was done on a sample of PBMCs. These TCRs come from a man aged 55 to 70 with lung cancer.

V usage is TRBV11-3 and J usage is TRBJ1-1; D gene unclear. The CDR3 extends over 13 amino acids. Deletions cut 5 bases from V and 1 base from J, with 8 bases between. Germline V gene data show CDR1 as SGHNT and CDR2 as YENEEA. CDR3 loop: CASSRARNTEAFF. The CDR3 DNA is TGTGCCAGCAGCCGCGCCCGGAACACTGAAGCTTTCTTT.

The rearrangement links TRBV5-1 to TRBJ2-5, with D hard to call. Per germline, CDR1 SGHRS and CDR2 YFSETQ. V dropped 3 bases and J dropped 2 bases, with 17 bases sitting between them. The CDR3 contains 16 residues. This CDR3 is CASSSLTAGSQETQYF. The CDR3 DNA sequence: TGCGCCAGCAGCTCGTTGACGGCAGGCAGTCAAGAGACCCAGTACTTC.

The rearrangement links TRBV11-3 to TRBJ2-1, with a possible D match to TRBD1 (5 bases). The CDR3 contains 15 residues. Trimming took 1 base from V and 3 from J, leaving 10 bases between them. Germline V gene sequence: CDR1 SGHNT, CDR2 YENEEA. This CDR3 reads CASSLGQGVYNEQFF. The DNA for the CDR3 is TGTGCCAGCAGCTTAGGGCAGGGCGTCTACAATGAGCAGTTCTTC.

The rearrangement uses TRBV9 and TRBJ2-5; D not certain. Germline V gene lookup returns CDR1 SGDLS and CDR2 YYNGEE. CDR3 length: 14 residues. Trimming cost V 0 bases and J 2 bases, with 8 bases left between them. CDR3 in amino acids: CASSVAGFQETQYF. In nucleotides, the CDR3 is TGTGCCAGCAGCGTAGCGGGTTTTCAAGAGACCCAGTACTTC.

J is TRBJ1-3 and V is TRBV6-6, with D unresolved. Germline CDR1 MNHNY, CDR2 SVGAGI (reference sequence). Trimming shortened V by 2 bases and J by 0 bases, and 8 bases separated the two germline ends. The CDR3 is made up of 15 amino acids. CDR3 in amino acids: CASSYGRPSGNTIYF. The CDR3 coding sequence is TGTGCCAGCAGTTACGGCAGGCCCTCTGGAAACACCATATATTTT.

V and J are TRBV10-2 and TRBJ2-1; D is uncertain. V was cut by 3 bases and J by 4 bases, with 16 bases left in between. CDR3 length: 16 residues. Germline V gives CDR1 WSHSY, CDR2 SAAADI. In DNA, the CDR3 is TGCGCCAGCAGTGACCCGTCTAGATTCCCTTACAATGAGCAGTTCTTC. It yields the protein CASSDPSRFPYNEQFF.

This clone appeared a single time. For the CDR3, the DNA is TGTGCCAGCACTCCAGATGCAGCCAAAAACATTCAGTACTTC. This encodes CASTPDAAKNIQYF. The rearrangement uses TRBV2 and TRBJ2-4; unclear D gene. Germline CDR1 is SNHLY and CDR2 is FYNNEI. This CDR3 is built from 14 residues. V shed 7 bases and J shed 0 bases, with 10 bases lying between them.

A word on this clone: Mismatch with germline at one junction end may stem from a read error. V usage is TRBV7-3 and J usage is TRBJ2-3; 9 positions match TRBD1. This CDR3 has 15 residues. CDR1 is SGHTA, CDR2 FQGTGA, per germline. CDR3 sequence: CASSLTGGQGDTQYF. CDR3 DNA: TGTGCCAGCAGCCTAACAGGGGGCCAGGGAGATACGCAGTATTTT.

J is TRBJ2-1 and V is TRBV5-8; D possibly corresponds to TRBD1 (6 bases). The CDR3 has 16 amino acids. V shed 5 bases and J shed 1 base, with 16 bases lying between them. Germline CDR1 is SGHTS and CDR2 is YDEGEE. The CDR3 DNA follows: TGTGCCAGCAGTATCGGACAGCCGTTTTCCTACAATGAGCAGTTCTTC. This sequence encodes CASSIGQPFSYNEQFF.

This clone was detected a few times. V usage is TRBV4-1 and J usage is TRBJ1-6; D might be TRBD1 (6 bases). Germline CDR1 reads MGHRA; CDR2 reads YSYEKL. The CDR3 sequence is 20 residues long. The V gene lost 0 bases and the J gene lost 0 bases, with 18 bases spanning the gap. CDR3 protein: CASSQEWYYEQGSYNSPLHF. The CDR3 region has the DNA TGCGCCAGCAGCCAAGAGTGGTACTATGAACAGGGCTCCTATAATTCACCCCTCCACTTT.

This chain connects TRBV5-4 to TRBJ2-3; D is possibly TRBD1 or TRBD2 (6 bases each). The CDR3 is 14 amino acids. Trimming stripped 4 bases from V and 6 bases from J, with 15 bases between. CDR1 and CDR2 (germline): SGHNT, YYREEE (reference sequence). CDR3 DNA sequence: TGTGCCAGCAGCCTCGGGAGTAGGGGGGATACGCAGTATTTT. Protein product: CASSLGSRGDTQYF.

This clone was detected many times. The CDR3 DNA follows: TGTGCCAGCAGTGACAAGGGACAGGGTGAAACCGGGGAGCTGTTTTTT. Amino acid sequence: CASSDKGQGETGELFF. This chain links TRBV6-4 with TRBJ2-2, with TRBD1 matching over 9 bases. Looked up from germline, CDR1 is MRHNA and CDR2 is SNTAGT. The CDR3 length is 16 residues. V dropped 2 bases and J dropped 5; count of bases not matched to a gene: 6.

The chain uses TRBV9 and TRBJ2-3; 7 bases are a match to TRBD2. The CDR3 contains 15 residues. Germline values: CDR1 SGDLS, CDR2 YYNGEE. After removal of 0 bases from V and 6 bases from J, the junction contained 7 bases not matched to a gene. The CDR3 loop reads CASSVDRLAGDTQYF. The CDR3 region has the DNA TGTGCCAGCAGCGTAGATCGACTAGCTGGCGATACGCAGTATTTT.

CDR3 sequence (DNA): TGTGCCAGCAGTCCCGGGCCTCCAAATCCCGAGCAGTACTTC. Translation gives CASSPGPPNPEQYF. The chain has TRBV14 and TRBJ2-7; D is undetermined. V lost 6 bases to trimming and J lost 6 bases, with 18 bases between them. The CDR3 is 14 amino acids. Per germline, CDR1 SGHDN and CDR2 FVKESK.

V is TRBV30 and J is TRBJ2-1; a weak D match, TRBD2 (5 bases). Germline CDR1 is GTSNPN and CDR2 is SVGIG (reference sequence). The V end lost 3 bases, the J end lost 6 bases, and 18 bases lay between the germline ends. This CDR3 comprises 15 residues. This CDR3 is CAWSGGRVSSNEQFF. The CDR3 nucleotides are TGTGCCTGGAGCGGAGGACGAGTGAGCTCCAATGAGCAGTTCTTC.

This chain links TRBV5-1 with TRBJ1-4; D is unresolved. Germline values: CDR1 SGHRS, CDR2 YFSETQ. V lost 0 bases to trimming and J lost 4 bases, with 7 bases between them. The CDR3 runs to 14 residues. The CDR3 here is CASSLGRLNEKLFF. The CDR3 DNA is TGCGCCAGCAGCTTGGGACGTCTTAATGAAAAACTGTTTTTT.

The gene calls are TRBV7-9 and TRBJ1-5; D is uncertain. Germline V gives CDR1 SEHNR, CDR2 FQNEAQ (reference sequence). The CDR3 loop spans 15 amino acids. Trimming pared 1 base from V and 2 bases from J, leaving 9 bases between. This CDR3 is CASSLGGSGNQPQHF. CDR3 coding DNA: TGTGCCAGCAGCTTAGGGGGTTCGGGCAATCAGCCCCAGCATTTT. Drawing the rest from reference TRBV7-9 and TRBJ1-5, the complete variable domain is DTGVSQNPRHKITKRGQNVTFRCDPISEHNRLYWYRQTLGQGPEFLTYFQNEAQLEKSRLLSDRFSAERPKGSFSTLEIQRTEQGDSAMYLCASSLGGSGNQPQHFGDGTRLSIL.

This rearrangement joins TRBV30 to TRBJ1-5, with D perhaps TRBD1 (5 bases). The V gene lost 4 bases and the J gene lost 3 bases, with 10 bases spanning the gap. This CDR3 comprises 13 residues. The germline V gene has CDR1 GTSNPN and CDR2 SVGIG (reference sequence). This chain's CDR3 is CAWNQGPNQPQHF. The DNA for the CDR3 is TGTGCCTGGAACCAGGGCCCCAATCAGCCCCAGCATTTT.

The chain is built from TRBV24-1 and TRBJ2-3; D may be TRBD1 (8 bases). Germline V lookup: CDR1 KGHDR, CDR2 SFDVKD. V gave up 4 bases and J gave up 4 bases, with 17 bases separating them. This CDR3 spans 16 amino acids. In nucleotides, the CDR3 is TGTGCCACCAGTGAAGCTACAGGGGGGGTCGCAGATACGCAGTATTTT. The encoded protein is CATSEATGGVADTQYF.

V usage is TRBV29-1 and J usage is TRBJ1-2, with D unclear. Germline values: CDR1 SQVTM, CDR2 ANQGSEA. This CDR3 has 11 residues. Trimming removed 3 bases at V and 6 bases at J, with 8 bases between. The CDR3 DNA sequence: TGCAGCGTTGACCCCCTAGATGGCTACACCTTC. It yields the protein CSVDPLDGYTF.

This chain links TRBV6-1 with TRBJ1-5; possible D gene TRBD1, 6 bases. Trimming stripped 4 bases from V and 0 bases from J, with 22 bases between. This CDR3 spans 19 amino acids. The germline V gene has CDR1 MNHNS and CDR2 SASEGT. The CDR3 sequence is CASSGLQGPTAYSNQPQHF. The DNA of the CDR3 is TGTGCCAGCAGTGGCCTACAGGGTCCGACCGCTTATAGCAATCAGCCCCAGCATTTT.

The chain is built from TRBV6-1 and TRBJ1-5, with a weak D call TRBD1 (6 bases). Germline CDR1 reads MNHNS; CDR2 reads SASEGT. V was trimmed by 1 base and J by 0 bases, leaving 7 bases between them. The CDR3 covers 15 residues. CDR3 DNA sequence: TGTGCCAGCAGTGAAGGACAGGTTAGCAATCAGCCCCAGCATTTT. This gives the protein CASSEGQVSNQPQHF.

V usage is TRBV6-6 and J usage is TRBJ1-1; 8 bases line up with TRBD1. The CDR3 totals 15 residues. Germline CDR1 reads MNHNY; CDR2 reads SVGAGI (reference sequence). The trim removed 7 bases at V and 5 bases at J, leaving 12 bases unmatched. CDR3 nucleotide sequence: TGTGCCAGCATTCCTCTCGGACAGGGTGGGACTGAAGCTTTCTTT. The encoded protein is CASIPLGQGGTEAFF.

The CDR3 reads CASSRTWDQGWRETQYF. The DNA for the CDR3 is TGCGCCAGCAGCCGAACCTGGGACCAAGGGTGGAGGGAGACCCAGTACTTC. The chain links TRBV5-1 to TRBJ2-5; D tentatively reads TRBD1 or TRBD2 (5 bases each). Trimming removed 4 bases from V and 5 bases from J, with 24 bases in between. The germline V gene encodes CDR1 SGHRS and CDR2 YFSETQ. There are 17 residues in the CDR3. Using reference TRBV5-1 and TRBJ2-5 for the parts outside the CDR3, the full variable domain is KAGVTQTPRYLIKTRGQQVTLSCSPISGHRSVSWYQQTPGQGLQFLFEYFSETQRNKGNFPGRFSGRQFSNSRSEMNVSTLELGDSALYLCASSRTWDQGWRETQYFGPGTRLLVL.